This entry describes one T cell receptor beta chain. Germline trimming cut 4 bases from V and 4 bases from J; bases unmatched to any gene: 2. CDR1 is SGHTA, CDR2 FQGTGA, per germline. The CDR3 is 14 residues long. This entry comes from a study of blood T cell repertoires in COVID-19. Across the whole study: Both acute and convalescent COVID-19 samples were obtained from the United States, Italy and Spain. Sample material is recorded as cDNA or gDNA derived from T cells, B-cell-depleted T cells, or PBMCs.

Clones were sequenced by immunoSEQ multiplex PCR, and TCRdb holds only the in-frame ones, with some missing. The sample has about 58,000 clones, around 84% seen once. The chain links TRBV7-3 to TRBJ2-4, with 9 nucleotides matching TRBD1. The specimen sequenced was peripheral blood. This receptor was obtained from a human donor with active COVID-19. The donor label of this sample is uncertain. In DNA, the CDR3 is TGTGCCAGCAGCTCGGGGACAGGGAAAAACATTCAGTACTTC. It is translated as CASSSGTGKNIQYF.